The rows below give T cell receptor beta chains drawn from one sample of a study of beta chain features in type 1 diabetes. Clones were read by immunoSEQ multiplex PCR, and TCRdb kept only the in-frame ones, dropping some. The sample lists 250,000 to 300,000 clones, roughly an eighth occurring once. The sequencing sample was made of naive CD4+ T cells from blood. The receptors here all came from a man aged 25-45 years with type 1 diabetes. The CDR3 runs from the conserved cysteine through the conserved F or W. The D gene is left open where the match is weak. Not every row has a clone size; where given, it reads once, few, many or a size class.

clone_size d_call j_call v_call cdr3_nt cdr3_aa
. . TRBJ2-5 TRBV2 TGTGCCAGCAGTCTGGACAGCCAAGAGACCCAGTACTTC CASSLDSQETQYF
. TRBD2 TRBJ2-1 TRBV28 TGTGCCAGCAGTTCATGGACTAGCGGGAGGGGCGATGAGCAGTTCTTC CASSSWTSGRGDEQFF
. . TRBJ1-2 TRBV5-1 TGCGCCAGCAGCTTGGGGTTGGTGGCCAACTATGGCTACACCTTC CASSLGLVANYGYTF
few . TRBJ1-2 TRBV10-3 TGTGCCATCAGTGAACAGGGCGCGAAAGATAACTATGGCTACACCTTC CAISEQGAKDNYGYTF
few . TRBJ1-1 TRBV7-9 TGTGCCAGCAGCCCCTGGGGAGATGGGGACACTGAAGCTTTCTTT CASSPWGDGDTEAFF
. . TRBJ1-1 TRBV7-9 TGTGCCAGCAGCTCCTTCCCAGTCCCTGAAGCTTTCTTT CASSSFPVPEAFF
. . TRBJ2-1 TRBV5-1 TGCGCCAGCAGCTTGGGGGGGCAGGAATACAATGAGCAGTTCTTC CASSLGGQEYNEQFF
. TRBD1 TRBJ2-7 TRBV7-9 TGTGCCAGCAGCTTTGGGACAGGGCCTTACGAGCAGTACTTC CASSFGTGPYEQYF
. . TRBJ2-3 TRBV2 TGTGCCAGCATTCGGGAGTACACAGATACGCAGTATTTT CASIREYTDTQYF
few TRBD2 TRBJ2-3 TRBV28 TGTGCCAGTAGAGCGGGAGGGAGCACAGATACGCAGTATTTT CASRAGGSTDTQYF
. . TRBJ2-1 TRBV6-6 TGTGCCAGCACACACCGGGATGAGCAGTTCTTC CASTHRDEQFF
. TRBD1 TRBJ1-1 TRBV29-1 TGCAGCGTTGCCGGACAGGTGAACACTGAAGCTTTCTTT CSVAGQVNTEAFF
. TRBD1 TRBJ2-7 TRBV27 TGTGCCAGCAGTCTCGGACAGGGAGGCAAGCAGTACTTC CASSLGQGGKQYF
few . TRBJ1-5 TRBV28 TGTGCCAGCAGTTTAGGCGGGGGCGGTCAGCCCCAGCATTTT CASSLGGGGQPQHF
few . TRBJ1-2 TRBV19 TGTGCCAGTAGTACGACAGACCCCTATGGCTACACCTTC CASSTTDPYGYTF
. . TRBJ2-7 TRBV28 TGTGCCAGCAATACCGCGGCAGTTACCTACGAGCAGTACTTC CASNTAAVTYEQYF
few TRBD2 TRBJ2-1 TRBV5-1 TGCGCCAGCAGTGATGGACTAGCGGGAGAGTACACCAATGAGCAGTTCTTC CASSDGLAGEYTNEQFF
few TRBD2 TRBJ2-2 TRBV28 TGTGCCAGCAGTTTCGGCGGGAGGGCCGCCGGGGAGCTGTTTTTT CASSFGGRAAGELFF
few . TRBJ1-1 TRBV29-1 TGCAGCGTTGAAGGAAGGGGTAACACTGAAGCTTTCTTT CSVEGRGNTEAFF
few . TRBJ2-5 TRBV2 TGTGCCAGCAGTGACGGAGAGACCCAGTACTTC CASSDGETQYF
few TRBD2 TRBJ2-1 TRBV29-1 TGCAGCGGGAGACTAGCAGCCTACAATGAGCAGTTCTTC CSGRLAAYNEQFF
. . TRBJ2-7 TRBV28 TGTGCCAGCAGTTTAAGGCGGGAAACCAGCTACGAGCAGTACTTC CASSLRRETSYEQYF
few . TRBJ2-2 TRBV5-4 TGTGCCAGCAGCCCCGGGCAGGGATTCACCGGGGAGCTGTTTTTT CASSPGQGFTGELFF
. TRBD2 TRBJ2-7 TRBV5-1 TGCGCCAGCAGCTTGGTTAGCGGGAGGATCCCCTACGAGCAGTACTTC CASSLVSGRIPYEQYF
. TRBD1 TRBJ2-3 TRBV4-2 TGTGCCAGCAGCCACGTCAGGGGGCCTAGCACAGATACGCAGTATTTT CASSHVRGPSTDTQYF
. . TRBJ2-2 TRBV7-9 TGTGCCAGCAGCTTCGACCGGAGGAACACCGGGGAGCTGTTTTTT CASSFDRRNTGELFF
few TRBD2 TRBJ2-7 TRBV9 TGTGCCAGCAGCGTAGTTTACGGACAGTCGACTAGCGGAGTGGTCTACGAGCAGTACTTC CASSVVYGQSTSGVVYEQYF
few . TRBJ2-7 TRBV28 TGTGCCAGCAGCCGACTAGATCTGCTATCTCTCGAGCAGTACTTC CASSRLDLLSLEQYF
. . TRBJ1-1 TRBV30 TGTGCCTGGAGTGCAAACGGGGAAACTGAAGCTTTCTTT CAWSANGETEAFF